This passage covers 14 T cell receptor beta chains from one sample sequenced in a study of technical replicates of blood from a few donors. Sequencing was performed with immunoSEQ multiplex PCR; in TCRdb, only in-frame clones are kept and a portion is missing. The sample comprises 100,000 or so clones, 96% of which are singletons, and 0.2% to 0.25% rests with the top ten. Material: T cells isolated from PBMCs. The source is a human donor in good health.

CDR3 nucleotide sequence: TGTGCCAGCAGCGAGCCCTCATCAACTAGCGGGAGGGCCTTAGGCACAGATACGCAGTATTTT. It yields the protein CASSEPSSTSGRALGTDTQYF. V gene TRBV9 combines with J gene TRBJ2-3; 13 bases map to TRBD2. Per the germline V gene, CDR1 is SGDLS and CDR2 is YYNGEE. The J segment lost 1 base and the V segment lost 3 bases, leaving 17 bases of the junction unmatched. CDR3 length: 21 amino acids.

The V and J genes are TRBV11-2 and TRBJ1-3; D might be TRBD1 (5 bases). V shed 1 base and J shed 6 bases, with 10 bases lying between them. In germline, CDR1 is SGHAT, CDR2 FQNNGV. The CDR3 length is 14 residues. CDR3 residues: CASSLAAGLNTIYF. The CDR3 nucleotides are TGTGCCAGCAGCTTAGCGGCAGGGCTAAACACCATATATTTT.

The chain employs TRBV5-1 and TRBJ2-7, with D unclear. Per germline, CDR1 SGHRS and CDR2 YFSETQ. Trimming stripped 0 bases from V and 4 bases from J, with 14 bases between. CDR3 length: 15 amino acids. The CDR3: CASSLDFSRFYEQYF. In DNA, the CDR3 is TGCGCCAGCAGCTTGGATTTCTCCAGGTTTTACGAGCAGTACTTC.

The CDR3 region is CASSYRGSYQETQYF. CDR3 DNA sequence: TGTGCCAGCAGTTACAGGGGATCGTACCAAGAGACCCAGTACTTC. V usage is TRBV6-5 and J usage is TRBJ2-5; maybe TRBD1 (5 bases). Germline V lookup: CDR1 MNHEY, CDR2 SVGAGI. Trimming took off 2 bases at V and 0 bases at J, with 10 bases between the two ends. The CDR3 consists of 15 residues.

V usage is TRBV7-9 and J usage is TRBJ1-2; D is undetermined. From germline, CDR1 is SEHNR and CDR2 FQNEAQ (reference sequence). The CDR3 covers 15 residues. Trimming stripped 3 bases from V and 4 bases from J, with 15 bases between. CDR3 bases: TGTGCCAGCAGCTTTGATTTGGGCACCAGCTATGGCTACACCTTC. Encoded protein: CASSFDLGTSYGYTF.

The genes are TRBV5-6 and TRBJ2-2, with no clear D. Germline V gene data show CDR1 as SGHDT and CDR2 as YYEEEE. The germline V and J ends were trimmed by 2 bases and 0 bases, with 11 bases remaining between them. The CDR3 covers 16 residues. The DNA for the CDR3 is TGTGCCAGCAGCTTCGCCGGGTTCGCGAACACCGGGGAGCTGTTTTTT. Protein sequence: CASSFAGFANTGELFF. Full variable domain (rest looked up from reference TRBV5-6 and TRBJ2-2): DAGVTQSPTHLIKTRGQQVTLRCSPKSGHDTVSWYQQALGQGPQFIFQYYEEEERQRGNFPDRFSGHQFPNYSSELNVNALLLGDSALYLCASSFAGFANTGELFFGEGSRLTVL.

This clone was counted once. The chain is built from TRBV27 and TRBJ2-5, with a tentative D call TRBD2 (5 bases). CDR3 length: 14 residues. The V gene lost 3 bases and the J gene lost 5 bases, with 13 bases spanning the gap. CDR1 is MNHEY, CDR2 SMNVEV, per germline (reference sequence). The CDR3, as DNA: TGTGCCAGCAGTTTGGCGGGCTTTCGGGAGACCCAGTACTTC. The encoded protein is CASSLAGFRETQYF.

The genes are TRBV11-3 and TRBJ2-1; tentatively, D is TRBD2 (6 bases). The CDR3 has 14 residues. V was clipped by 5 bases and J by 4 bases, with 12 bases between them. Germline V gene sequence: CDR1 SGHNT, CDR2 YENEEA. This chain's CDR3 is CASSVRDQYNEQFF. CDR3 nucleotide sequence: TGTGCCAGCAGCGTGCGGGACCAATACAATGAGCAGTTCTTC.

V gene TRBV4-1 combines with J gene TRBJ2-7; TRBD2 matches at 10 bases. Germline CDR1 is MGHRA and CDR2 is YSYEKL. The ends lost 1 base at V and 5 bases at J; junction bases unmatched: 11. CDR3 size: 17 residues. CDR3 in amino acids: CASSQGRASGSRNEQYF. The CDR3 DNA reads TGCGCCAGCAGCCAAGGCCGTGCTAGCGGGAGTAGGAACGAGCAGTACTTC.

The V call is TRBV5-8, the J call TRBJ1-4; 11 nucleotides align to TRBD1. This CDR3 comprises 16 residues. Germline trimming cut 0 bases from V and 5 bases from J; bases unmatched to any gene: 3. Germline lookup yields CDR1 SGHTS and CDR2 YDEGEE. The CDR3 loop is CASSLVGTGGNEKLFF. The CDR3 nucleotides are TGTGCCAGCAGCTTGGTGGGGACAGGGGGAAATGAAAAACTGTTTTTT. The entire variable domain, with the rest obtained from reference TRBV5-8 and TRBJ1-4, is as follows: EAGVTQSPTHLIKTRGQQATLRCSPISGHTSVYWYQQALGLGLQFLLWYDEGEERNRGNFPPRFSGRQFPNYSSELNVNALELEDSALYLCASSLVGTGGNEKLFFGSGTQLSVL.

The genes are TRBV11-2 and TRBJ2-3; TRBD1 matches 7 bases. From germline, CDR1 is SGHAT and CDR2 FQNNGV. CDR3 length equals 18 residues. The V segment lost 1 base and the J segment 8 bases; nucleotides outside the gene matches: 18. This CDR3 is CASSLVPDSFTHRGTQYF. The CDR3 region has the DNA TGTGCCAGCAGCTTAGTCCCCGACTCCTTTACACACAGGGGTACGCAGTATTTT. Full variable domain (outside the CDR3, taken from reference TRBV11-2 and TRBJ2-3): EAGVAQSPRYKIIEKRQSVAFWCNPISGHATLYWYQQILGQGPKLLIQFQNNGVVDDSQLPKDRFSAERLKGVDSTLKIQPAKLEDSAVYLCASSLVPDSFTHRGTQYFGPGTRLTVL.

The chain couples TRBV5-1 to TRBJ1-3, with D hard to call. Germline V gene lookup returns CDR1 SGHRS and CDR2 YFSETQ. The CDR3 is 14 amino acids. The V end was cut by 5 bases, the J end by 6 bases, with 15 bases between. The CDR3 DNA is TGCGCCAGCAGATTAGACACCTCGGAAAACACCATATATTTT. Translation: CASRLDTSENTIYF.

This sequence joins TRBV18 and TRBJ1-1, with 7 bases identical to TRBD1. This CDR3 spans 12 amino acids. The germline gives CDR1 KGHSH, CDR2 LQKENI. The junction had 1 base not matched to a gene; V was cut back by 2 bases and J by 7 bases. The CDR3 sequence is CASSPRDSEAFF. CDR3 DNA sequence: TGTGCCAGCTCACCAAGGGACAGTGAAGCTTTCTTT.

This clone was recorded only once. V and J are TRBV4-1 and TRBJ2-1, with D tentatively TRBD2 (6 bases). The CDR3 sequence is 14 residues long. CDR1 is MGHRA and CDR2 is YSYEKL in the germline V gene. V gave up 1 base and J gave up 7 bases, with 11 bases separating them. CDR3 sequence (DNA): TGCGCCAGCAGCCAAGGTGGGGGGTGGAATGAGCAGTTCTTC. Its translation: CASSQGGGWNEQFF.